Listed below are T cell receptor beta chains from one sample, sequenced in a study of CD8+ T cells in alopecia areata. Sequencing used immunoSEQ multiplex PCR; TCRdb keeps in-frame clones, though not all of them. The sample gives about 200,000 clones, about 58% of which show up once; more than 1.5% is in the top ten. The input for sequencing was CD4+ T cells sorted from blood, taken at week 4, from a patient treated with tofacitinib. The receptors derive from a human donor with alopecia areata. Each CDR3 is given with its conserved first and last residue. A D gene is named only where the DNA matches it firmly. Where a row states a size, it is once, few, many or the class of an expanded clone; other rows omit it.

D	size	V	J	CDR3	DNA
-	-	TRBV5-6	TRBJ2-3	CASSLVRSAASTDTQYF	TGTGCCAGCAGCTTGGTGAGATCGGCAGCTAGCACAGATACGCAGTATTTT
-	-	TRBV23-1	TRBJ2-1	CASSQSISGIHNEQFF	TGCGCCAGCAGTCAATCAATTTCAGGGATACACAATGAGCAGTTCTTC
-	-	TRBV5-4	TRBJ1-2	CASSLAGQHYGYTF	TGTGCCAGCAGCTTAGCGGGACAACATTATGGCTACACCTTC
TRBD1	-	TRBV30	TRBJ1-1	CACQTGGISEAFF	TGTGCCTGTCAGACAGGGGGAATCTCTGAAGCTTTCTTT
-	-	TRBV7-2	TRBJ1-2	CATSRGVGGYTF	TGTGCCACCAGTAGGGGAGTAGGCGGCTACACCTTC
TRBD1	-	TRBV7-2	TRBJ1-1	CASSSGIQGRTEAFF	TGTGCCAGCAGCTCAGGAATACAGGGGAGGACTGAAGCTTTCTTT
TRBD1	-	TRBV4-1	TRBJ2-7	CASSQDQGVRNEQYF	TGCGCCAGCAGCCAAGATCAGGGGGTTAGGAACGAGCAGTACTTC
-	-	TRBV7-2	TRBJ2-6	CASSLRAGTNSGANVLTF	TGTGCCAGCAGCTTAAGGGCAGGGACCAACTCTGGGGCCAACGTCCTGACTTTC
-	few	TRBV30	TRBJ2-3	CAWSLLTDTQYF	TGTGCCTGGAGTCTCCTCACAGATACGCAGTATTTT
-	once	TRBV4-3	TRBJ1-4	CASSSGSRNEKLFF	TGCGCCAGCAGCTCCGGCTCAAGGAATGAAAAACTGTTTTTT
-	few	TRBV6-6	TRBJ2-7	CASSYQGGKYEQYF	TGTGCCAGCAGTTACCAGGGCGGGAAGTACGAGCAGTACTTC
-	-	TRBV30	TRBJ1-1	CAWSVTPVNTEAFF	TGTGCCTGGAGTGTAACACCTGTGAACACTGAAGCTTTCTTT
-	-	TRBV10-1	TRBJ2-4	CASSESRAGIQYF	TGCGCCAGCAGTGAGTCCCGGGCGGGCATTCAGTACTTC
-	-	TRBV25-1	TRBJ2-3	CASSEPSTDTQYF	TGTGCCAGCAGTGAACCGAGCACAGATACGCAGTATTTT
TRBD2	-	TRBV9	TRBJ2-3	CASSPAGLAGGVDTQYF	TGTGCCAGCAGCCCTGCTGGGCTTGCCGGGGGGGTAGATACGCAGTATTTT
TRBD1	-	TRBV5-1	TRBJ1-1	CASSSQGATNTEAFF	TGCGCCAGCAGCTCACAGGGGGCTACGAACACTGAAGCTTTCTTT
-	few	TRBV6-6	TRBJ1-1	CASLGGRRTEAFF	TGTGCCAGCTTGGGGGGAAGGAGGACTGAAGCTTTCTTT
-	-	TRBV7-9	TRBJ1-1	CASSFSADTEAFF	TGTGCCAGCAGCTTTTCGGCCGACACTGAAGCTTTCTTT
-	few	TRBV10-3	TRBJ1-2	CAISESRGLGGYTF	TGTGCCATCAGTGAGTCCCGGGGGCTCGGCGGCTACACCTTC
-	-	TRBV6-6	TRBJ2-5	CASSYRGGETQYF	TGTGCCAGCAGTTACAGGGGGGGAGAGACCCAGTACTTC
-	-	TRBV5-1	TRBJ2-1	CASSLEPGPIQSEQFF	TGCGCCAGCAGCTTAGAACCGGGGCCGATTCAGAGTGAGCAGTTCTTC
-	-	TRBV2	TRBJ1-5	CASSESRSNQPQHF	TGTGCCAGCAGTGAGAGCAGAAGCAATCAGCCCCAGCATTTT
-	-	TRBV19	TRBJ2-7	CASSPQGPYEQYF	TGTGCCAGTAGTCCTCAGGGGCCCTACGAGCAGTACTTC
-	-	TRBV15	TRBJ2-6	CATSRDSSYVLTF	TGTGCCACCAGCAGAGATAGCAGCTATGTCCTGACTTTC
-	-	TRBV4-1	TRBJ2-3	CASSQEAHTDTQYF	TGCGCCAGCAGCCAAGAAGCCCACACAGATACGCAGTATTTT
-	-	TRBV29-1	TRBJ1-2	CSVEGTPNYGYTF	TGCAGCGTTGAGGGCACTCCCAACTATGGCTACACCTTC
-	once	TRBV29-1	TRBJ2-1	CSVHQRQSYNEQFF	TGCAGCGTTCATCAGCGGCAATCCTACAATGAGCAGTTCTTC
-	few	TRBV2	TRBJ2-6	CARSDTASGANVLTF	TGTGCCCGATCGGACACAGCCTCTGGGGCCAACGTCCTGACTTTC
-	-	TRBV7-8	TRBJ1-2	CASSNVGTYGYTF	TGTGCCAGCAGCAACGTAGGGACCTATGGCTACACCTTC
TRBD1	few	TRBV7-2	TRBJ1-4	CASSSAQGEGKLFF	TGTGCCAGCAGCTCGGCGCAGGGGGAGGGAAAACTGTTTTTT
-	-	TRBV2	TRBJ1-5	CASSEHFQPQHF	TGTGCCAGCAGTGAACATTTCCAGCCCCAGCATTTT
-	-	TRBV30	TRBJ1-1	CAWGRASGTEAFF	TGTGCCTGGGGCAGGGCGTCAGGCACTGAAGCTTTCTTT
-	few	TRBV5-1	TRBJ1-2	CASSLEQGYGYTF	TGCGCCAGCAGCTTGGAACAGGGCTATGGCTACACCTTC
-	few	TRBV7-2	TRBJ1-4	CASSRGGPTNEKLFF	TGTGCCAGCAGCAGGGGGGGGCCAACTAATGAAAAACTGTTTTTT
-	many	TRBV5-1	TRBJ1-1	CASSLAAGDTEAFF	TGCGCCAGCAGCTTGGCGGCGGGGGACACTGAAGCTTTCTTT
TRBD1	few	TRBV14	TRBJ2-3	CASSQGGQGMNF	TGTGCCAGCAGCCAAGGCGGACAGGGGATGAATTTT
-	-	TRBV30	TRBJ2-2	CAWSIDIRGTGELFF	TGTGCCTGGAGTATAGACATCAGAGGGACCGGGGAGCTGTTTTTT
TRBD1	few	TRBV27	TRBJ1-2	CASSIQPTGAYGYTF	TGTGCCAGCAGTATACAACCGACAGGGGCCTATGGCTACACCTTC
TRBD1	-	TRBV5-1	TRBJ2-3	CASKGQGRSTDTQYF	TGCGCCAGCAAGGGACAGGGAAGAAGCACAGATACGCAGTATTTT
-	-	TRBV5-4	TRBJ1-6	CASSPTVGLYNSPLHF	TGTGCCAGCAGCCCCACTGTGGGCTTGTATAATTCACCCCTCCACTTT
-	-	TRBV29-1	TRBJ1-5	CSVGSQGRQPQHF	TGCAGCGTTGGATCGCAGGGTCGGCAGCCCCAGCATTTT
-	-	TRBV15	TRBJ1-5	CATSREAQQPQHF	TGTGCCACCAGCAGAGAGGCCCAGCAGCCCCAGCATTTT
-	few	TRBV2	TRBJ1-1	CASSDSRVEAFF	TGTGCCAGCAGTGATAGCAGGGTTGAAGCTTTCTTT
-	few	TRBV7-2	TRBJ1-5	CASSLGGQPQHF	TGTGCCAGCAGCTTAGGGGGTCAGCCCCAGCATTTT
-	few	TRBV14	TRBJ2-7	CASRRSGAEQYF	TGTGCCAGCAGGAGGTCAGGGGCCGAGCAGTACTTC
TRBD2	-	TRBV30	TRBJ2-3	CAWLAGEDTQYF	TGTGCCTGGCTAGCGGGGGAAGATACGCAGTATTTT
TRBD1	few	TRBV5-1	TRBJ1-1	CASSARQGNTEAFF	TGCGCCAGCAGCGCCCGACAGGGGAACACTGAAGCTTTCTTT
TRBD1	many	TRBV5-1	TRBJ1-1	CASRGWGQVNTEAFF	TGCGCCAGCAGGGGCTGGGGACAGGTGAACACTGAAGCTTTCTTT
-	-	TRBV11-2	TRBJ1-1	CASSQDGGRTEAFF	TGTGCCAGCAGCCAAGACGGGGGAAGGACTGAAGCTTTCTTT
-	-	TRBV29-1	TRBJ1-2	CSVGDNKNYGYTF	TGCAGCGTCGGTGACAACAAAAACTATGGCTACACCTTC
TRBD1	few	TRBV18	TRBJ2-7	CASSPSGGSYEQYF	TGTGCCAGCTCACCTTCAGGGGGCTCCTACGAGCAGTACTTC
TRBD1	few	TRBV29-1	TRBJ2-1	CSVPSQDRVHEQFF	TGCAGCGTTCCATCCCAGGACAGGGTACATGAGCAGTTCTTC
-	-	TRBV28	TRBJ1-4	CASSSLTEKLFF	TGTGCCAGCAGCTCACTGACAGAAAAACTGTTTTTT
-	-	TRBV29-1	TRBJ1-2	CSVGPLAGGYTF	TGCAGCGTTGGGCCGTTAGCTGGTGGCTACACCTTC
TRBD2	once	TRBV30	TRBJ2-1	CAWSPPRTSGRYNEQFF	TGTGCCTGGAGTCCACCGAGGACTAGCGGGAGATACAATGAGCAGTTCTTC
-	-	TRBV29-1	TRBJ1-1	CSVEGQTLSEAFF	TGCAGCGTTGAAGGACAGACCTTATCTGAAGCTTTCTTT
TRBD1	-	TRBV6-7	TRBJ1-5	CASSYSGTGVQPQHF	TGTGCCAGCAGTTACTCGGGTACAGGGGTACAGCCCCAGCATTTT
-	-	TRBV7-3	TRBJ2-3	CASSVDSRTDTQYF	TGTGCCAGCAGCGTGGACTCTCGCACAGATACGCAGTATTTT
TRBD1	-	TRBV9	TRBJ2-7	CASSRDRARYEQYF	TGTGCCAGCAGTCGGGACAGGGCGAGGTACGAGCAGTACTTC